This entry describes one TCR beta chain. Its target is unknown. The sample originates from a study of cytomegalovirus exposure and HLA in healthy donors. The study, taken as a whole, reports: A later analysis linked 15,000 to 20,000 TCR beta sequences to HLA alleles at 0.05 false discovery rate. A missense variant in DCLRE1C was later tied to TCR beta V- and J-gene trimming. TCR association rates varied by HLA locus in a later analysis, with DRB1 highest and HLA-C lowest.

The PCR ran on 60 Vbeta and 13 Jbeta primers. Only in-frame clones appear in the TCRdb table, and some are missing; sequencing was by immunoSEQ multiplex PCR. The table shows roughly 130,000 clones, with around 80% occurring only once. Between the trimmed V and J ends, which lost 7 bases and 5 bases, there was a span of 8 bases. CDR1 is LNHDA, CDR2 SQIVND, per germline (reference sequence). The CDR3 is 11 residues long. The sequence was obtained from a woman in her 50s in good health and CMV-seronegative. Sequencing input: PBMCs. The rearrangement uses TRBV19 and TRBJ1-2, with a possible D match to TRBD1 (6 bases). CDR3 amino acids: CASTTGYGYTF. CDR3 coding DNA: TGTGCCAGTACCACAGGGTATGGCTACACCTTC.